This T cell receptor (beta chain) derives from a study of human T cells and chemical hapten exposure (dated by TCRdb to the early 2020s). In terms of the full investigation: For sensitization, 2% DPC in acetone was applied to a 2 cm by 2 cm area of upper inner arm skin. Throughout the roughly 24-week study period, patients were also given weekly therapeutic DPC doses on the scalp. Alopecia areata with under or over 50% scalp involvement, alopecia totalis and alopecia universalis were represented in the patient cohort, which was mostly female. Patch testing on the upper back used Finn chambers containing 0.01% DPC, with scoring done after 6 days according to International Contact Dermatitis Research Group standards. Libraries were pooled for sequencing, and per-sample TCR yields varied mainly because of small differences in library volumes within the pool. Blood for TCR sequencing was provided by twenty-nine alopecia patients at one to four time points (pre-sensitization, 2, 6 and 24 weeks). Blood samples were taken from patients before sensitization (week 0) and then at 2, 6 and about 24 weeks after DPC sensitization. The study tracked peripheral blood TCR repertoire changes in vivo during primary and secondary sensitization to the hapten diphenylcyclopropenone (DPC) in alopecia patients. On the study overall, not on this receptor specifically: DPC sensitization did not change how many TCRs were above 1 in 1000 frequency, and no evidence was found of alterations in global repertoire structure. After repeated subsampling, the strength of the expansion versus patch-test correlation and the threshold at which it became significant changed. Alopecia, a presumed autoimmune disease, was present in all patients, so the immune response of the patients might differ from that of healthy individuals. Patch test score correlated positively with the number of PT1 expanded TCRs, reaching significance at thresholds 8, 16 and 32 but not at 4. Expanded TCRs formed significantly more large CDR3 similarity clusters than pre-sensitization or healthy control sets, consistent with antigen-driven responses.

The sample's time point, from its label and the paper: patch test 1, 2 weeks after DPC sensitization. Read against the paper, the sample's treatment or condition label means: therapeutic diphenylcyclopropenone sensitization with weekly scalp DPC. At every patch-test visit, the blood draw took place before the patch test was put on. To be eligible, patients had to be aged 18 to 70, diagnosed with alopecia and judged suitable for DPC therapy, while pregnant patients were excluded. Total RNA was extracted from unfractionated whole blood collected in Tempus Blood RNA tubes. With regard to this clonotype: Its antigen specificity is not known. No qualities accompany the bases; no much larger clone lies one base away.

Libraries came from RACE. Sequencing used a NextSeq 500. Library preparation attached unique molecular identifiers to individual cDNA molecules for quantitative, reproducible TCR counting. From each blood RNA sample, both TCR alpha and TCR beta chains were sequenced. The paper's data handling went like this. A median of approximately 96,000 TCRs per sample was observed, with a range of 23,224 to 690,600. V, J and CDR3 annotation of the TCR reads was performed with the Decombinator software suite. To make PS versus PT1 abundance plots, every sample was subsampled to the same number of TCRs (28,000). Expanded TCRs were defined as absent before sensitization and observed at least eight times at the 2-week time point. The raw public data were reprocessed by TCRdb itself: fastp quality trimming at Q25, MiXCR clonotype calling, in-frame beta chains only. Every distinct CDR3 protein forms one entry, paired with its most common genes and DNA. The V and J calls and clone size come from TCRdb's table, not from the authors' own analysis. The sample table records 370,000 or so distinct CDR3 sequences; about 4.8% of these occur just once. Clones ranked in the top ten supply approximately 2.1% of the sample.

The germline V gene yields SNHLY for CDR1 and FYNNEI for CDR2. After removal of 5 bases from V and 2 bases from J, the junction retains 4 bases not matched to a gene. The CDR3, cysteine through phenylalanine, is 14 amino acids long. Only CDR3 DNA remains: 42 bases, in frame from the first base. Material: whole blood, obtained in connection with sensitization to the hapten diphenylcyclopropenone (DPC). This TCR derives from a woman aged 45-60 years with alopecia areata. Some clones in this sample may be carry-over from other donors' samples. The receptor chain draws on TRBV2 and TRBJ1-2, with TRBD1 identical over 8 junction bases. The CDR3 protein: CASSYRGSNYGYTF. The nucleotides read TGTGCCAGCAGTTACAGGGGGAGCAACTATGGCTACACCTTC.